This TCR beta chain is from a study of tumor-infiltrating lymphocytes in primary liver carcinoma. Whole-study findings and limits: There was no comparison of CD4+ and CD8+ repertoires, as samples were bulk unsorted. Tumor region pairs showed greater overlap than either tumor-adjacent or tumor-blood pairs did.

The blood RNA (from unsorted whole blood) was obtained, and germline DNA was also extracted. This clonotype was found many times. The antigen is not known. With V trimmed by 5 bases and J by 10 bases, 4 bases remained unmatched. The CDR3 has 14 residues. CDR1 is SGHAT, CDR2 FQDESV, per germline (reference sequence). With about 470 ng total RNA as template and a constant-region primer, TCR beta cDNA was made. TCR beta libraries came from three nested multiplex PCR rounds using slightly modified ARM-PCR. A C-beta reverse primer was combined with TRBV1-TRBV30 forward primers in the first two PCR rounds, and each round had 9 to 10 cycles. One entry per CDR3 protein, called by TCRdb with MiXCR from the multiplex PCR reads. The repertoire holds hundreds of thousands of distinct CDR3 sequences, with 45% to 70% as singletons.

The TCR originated in a woman in her twenties or thirties with primary liver carcinoma and hepatitis B virus infection. The specimen sequenced was peripheral blood. The chain carries TRBV11-1 and TRBJ2-1; TRBD2 matches 14 bases. The CDR3 coding sequence is TGTGCCAGCAGCCCCGGGACTAGCGGGAGAGAGCAGTTCTTC. Amino acid sequence: CASSPGTSGREQFF.